The 11 T cell receptor beta chains below were found in one sample sequenced in a study of blood T cell repertoires in COVID-19. Assay used: immunoSEQ multiplex PCR; TCRdb lists only in-frame clones, some missing. The profile shows some 170,000 clones, about nine tenths of them singletons. The source material was peripheral blood. These receptors were obtained from a woman aged 45-60 years with acute or convalescent COVID-19.

This clone was recorded a few times. The CDR3 sequence is CASSPAVPNTEAFF. CDR3 sequence (DNA): TGTGCCAGCAGCCCGGCGGTCCCGAACACTGAAGCTTTCTTT. The V and J genes are TRBV6-5 and TRBJ1-1; D not resolved. CDR1 and CDR2 from the germline V gene are MNHEY and SVGAGI. This CDR3 has 14 residues. V dropped 6 bases and J dropped 1 base, with 12 bases sitting between them.

Only a few counts were recorded for this clone. Here the CDR3 reads CASSQRQGRWTEAFF. The CDR3 DNA reads as TGTGCCAGCAGCCAACGACAGGGCCGGTGGACTGAAGCTTTCTTT. This chain links TRBV7-9 with TRBJ1-1, with 7 nucleotides matching TRBD1. Looked up from germline, CDR1 is SEHNR and CDR2 is FQNEAQ (reference sequence). The CDR3 runs 15 residues. Unmatched junction bases numbered 11, after V lost 5 bases and J lost 5 bases.

The genes are TRBV11-3 and TRBJ1-1; D may be TRBD1 (5 bases). CDR1 and CDR2 (germline): SGHNT, YENEEA. This CDR3 is 13 amino acids long. V was shortened by 5 bases and J by 1 base, with 8 bases between the two germline ends. Here the CDR3 DNA reads TGTGCCAGCAGCCACGGACAGAACACTGAAGCTTTCTTT. Encoded protein: CASSHGQNTEAFF.

The chain joins TRBV7-8 to TRBJ1-2; no reliable D call. The CDR3 sequence is 13 residues long. V dropped 4 bases and J dropped 5 bases, with 11 bases sitting between them. Germline CDR1 and CDR2: SGHVS and FQNEAQ. The CDR3 DNA follows: TGTGCCAGCAGCTCCTCCTCCTTATATGGCTACACCTTC. Translation: CASSSSSLYGYTF.

Only one count was recorded for this clone. The chain employs TRBV19 and TRBJ1-1, with D possibly matching TRBD1 (6 bases). The V and J ends lost 2 bases and 5 bases respectively, with 12 bases between them. Looked up from germline, CDR1 is LNHDA and CDR2 is SQIVND (reference sequence). There are 14 residues in the CDR3. The CDR3 region has the DNA TGTGCCAGTAGTATACAGGGGATCCGAACTGAAGCTTTCTTT. It codes for CASSIQGIRTEAFF.

V is TRBV19 and J is TRBJ2-1; D gene ambiguous. There are 14 residues in the CDR3. Trimming removed 1 base at V and 5 bases at J, with 9 bases between. From germline, CDR1 is LNHDA and CDR2 SQIVND (reference sequence). In DNA form, the CDR3 reads TGTGCCAGTAGTATAGCTGCCTGGCACAATGAGCAGTTCTTC. Protein sequence: CASSIAAWHNEQFF.

The CDR3 here is CASSLRDRAPNSNQPQHF. As DNA, the CDR3 is TGTGCCAGCAGCCTCCGGGACAGGGCCCCCAATAGCAATCAGCCCCAGCATTTT. The chain carries TRBV2 and TRBJ1-5, with 9 nucleotides matching TRBD1. From germline, CDR1 is SNHLY and CDR2 FYNNEI. The V gene end was trimmed by 6 bases and the J gene end by 0 bases; junction bases not matched to a gene: 12. The CDR3 contains 18 residues.

The genes are TRBV7-6 and TRBJ2-2; maybe TRBD1 (6 bases). The CDR3 has 13 residues. Per germline, CDR1 SGHVS and CDR2 FNYEAQ. With 5 bases removed from V and 6 bases from J, the gap between germline ends came to 10 bases. The CDR3 protein is CASSDRTAGELFF. In DNA, the CDR3 is TGTGCCAGCAGCGACAGGACAGCCGGGGAGCTGTTTTTT.

This clone has just a few counts. This chain connects TRBV6-5 to TRBJ1-1; D is possibly TRBD1 (6 bases). This CDR3 comprises 11 residues. Germline lookup yields CDR1 MNHEY and CDR2 SVGAGI. Trimming took off 6 bases at V and 7 bases at J, with 9 bases between the two ends. The CDR3 protein is CASSTGLEAFF. CDR3 coding DNA: TGTGCCAGCAGCACAGGGCTTGAAGCTTTCTTT.

This clone has just one count. The genes are TRBV10-3 and TRBJ2-7; TRBD1 matches at 10 bases. The V and J ends lost 10 bases and 6 bases, in that order; junction bases with no gene match: 9. The germline V gene has CDR1 ENHRY and CDR2 SYGVKD. The CDR3 is 13 residues long. As DNA, the CDR3 is TGTGCCACCTCCGGGACAGGGGTGGGCGAGCAGTACTTC. It encodes CATSGTGVGEQYF.

The V and J genes are TRBV5-1 and TRBJ2-2, with 8 positions matching TRBD2. This CDR3 is 15 amino acids long. Looked up from germline, CDR1 is SGHRS and CDR2 is YFSETQ. J was trimmed by 1 base and V by 4 bases; bases with no gene match: 3. The CDR3 is CASSTAGGNTGELFF. The CDR3 region has the DNA TGCGCCAGCAGCACGGCGGGGGGGAACACCGGGGAGCTGTTTTTT. The full variable domain, its missing parts supplied by reference TRBV5-1 and TRBJ2-2, is KAGVTQTPRYLIKTRGQQVTLSCSPISGHRSVSWYQQTPGQGLQFLFEYFSETQRNKGNFPGRFSGRQFSNSRSEMNVSTLELGDSALYLCASSTAGGNTGELFFGEGSRLTVL.